The TCR beta chain described here comes from a study of identifying expanded T cells in peripheral blood. As concerns this clone: The target antigen is unknown.

Sequencing was performed with immunoSEQ multiplex PCR; in TCRdb, only in-frame clones are kept and a portion is missing. This sample carries tens of thousands of clones, approximately 87% of them seen once, and the ten largest clones take under 5%. With 4 bases removed from V and 0 bases from J, the gap between germline ends came to 7 bases. This CDR3 has 14 amino acids. CDR1 KGHSY and CDR2 FQNENV come from the germline V gene. General study results and limits: Roughly two-week clone count variance significantly increased as total template count grew. Roughly 1.2 clones differed between technical replicates, versus about 17 and 20 over time.

During the collection period, no donor immune events like infections were recorded. This TCR derives from a person between 18 and 75 years old in good health. Sequenced input: blood. The chain has TRBV16 and TRBJ1-5, with unresolved D. CDR3 residues: CASSRTDSNQPQHF. As DNA, the CDR3 is TGTGCCAGCAGCCGAACGGATAGCAATCAGCCCCAGCATTTT. The whole variable domain, filled in from reference TRBV16 and TRBJ1-5, reads GEEVAQTPKHLVRGEGQKAKLYCAPIKGHSYVFWYQQVLKNEFKFLISFQNENVFDETGMPKERFSAKCLPNSPCSLEIQATKLEDSAVYFCASSRTDSNQPQHFGDGTRLSIL.